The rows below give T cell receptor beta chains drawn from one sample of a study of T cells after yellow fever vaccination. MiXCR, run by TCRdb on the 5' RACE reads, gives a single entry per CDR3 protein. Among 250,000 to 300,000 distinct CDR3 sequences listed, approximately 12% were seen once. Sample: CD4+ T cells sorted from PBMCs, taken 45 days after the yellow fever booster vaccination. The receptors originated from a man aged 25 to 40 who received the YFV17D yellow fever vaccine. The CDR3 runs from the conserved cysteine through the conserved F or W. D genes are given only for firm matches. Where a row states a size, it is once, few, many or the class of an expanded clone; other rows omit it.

DNA: TGTGCCAGCAGCTGGGGAGGGAGCTCCTACGAGCAGTACTTC
CDR3: CASSWGGSSYEQYF
size: many
J: TRBJ2-7
D: TRBD2
V: TRBV5-6

DNA: TGTGCCAGCAGTTCGACAGATAATTACCTCTATGGCTACACCTTC
CDR3: CASSSTDNYLYGYTF
size: -
J: TRBJ1-2
D: -
V: TRBV12-3/TRBV12-4

DNA: TGTGCCAGCGCGGCAGGGCGAGAGCAGTACTTC
CDR3: CASAAGREQYF
size: -
J: TRBJ2-7
D: -
V: TRBV11-2

DNA: TGTGCCAGCTCGATAGCGCTCTCCTACGAGCAGTACTTC
CDR3: CASSIALSYEQYF
size: few
J: TRBJ2-7
D: -
V: TRBV7-2

DNA: TGCAGTGCGCTAACAGGGCGGGGGAGTGGTGAGCAGTTCTTC
CDR3: CSALTGRGSGEQFF
size: few
J: TRBJ2-1
D: -
V: TRBV20-1

DNA: TGTGCCAGCAGTTATACGGGGATGAACACTGAAGCTTTCTTT
CDR3: CASSYTGMNTEAFF
size: few
J: TRBJ1-1
D: -
V: TRBV12-3/TRBV12-4

DNA: TGTGCCTGCCCTAAGGGACAGGGAGGAGATACGCAGTATTTT
CDR3: CACPKGQGGDTQYF
size: -
J: TRBJ2-3
D: TRBD1
V: TRBV30

DNA: TGTGCCAGCAGCTTATGGGGTAGCGGGAACACCGGGGAGCTGTTTTTT
CDR3: CASSLWGSGNTGELFF
size: -
J: TRBJ2-2
D: -
V: TRBV7-2

DNA: TGTGCCAGCAGCTTATGGGGGCCGGATACGCAGTATTTT
CDR3: CASSLWGPDTQYF
size: few
J: TRBJ2-3
D: -
V: TRBV7-9

DNA: TGCGCCAGCAGCTTGAGCAGGGACAATGAGCAGTTCTTC
CDR3: CASSLSRDNEQFF
size: -
J: TRBJ2-1
D: -
V: TRBV5-1

DNA: TGTGCCAGCAGCTTAGAAATAGTTAGAGGGCACTATGGCTACACCTTC
CDR3: CASSLEIVRGHYGYTF
size: -
J: TRBJ1-2
D: -
V: TRBV7-2

DNA: TGTGCCAGCAGTTGGGGGGGCTCCTACGAGCAGTACTTC
CDR3: CASSWGGSYEQYF
size: many
J: TRBJ2-7
D: TRBD2
V: TRBV6-2/TRBV6-3

DNA: TGTGCCAGCAGCTTAGCTCCGGGCGGGGGCACAGATACGCAGTATTTT
CDR3: CASSLAPGGGTDTQYF
size: -
J: TRBJ2-3
D: -
V: TRBV11-2

DNA: TGCAGTGCTAGGGCGAGTCAGACTTCTTGGCACTACGAGCAGTACTTC
CDR3: CSARASQTSWHYEQYF
size: -
J: TRBJ2-7
D: -
V: TRBV20-1

DNA: TGTGCCAGCAGCCCTACAGCTAGCGACAATGAGCAGTTCTTC
CDR3: CASSPTASDNEQFF
size: -
J: TRBJ2-1
D: -
V: TRBV7-3

DNA: TGTGCCAGCAGTTTATTGAGGGGTGAGCAGTTCTTC
CDR3: CASSLLRGEQFF
size: -
J: TRBJ2-1
D: -
V: TRBV28

DNA: TGCGCCAGCAGCTTGGACCTCGATCCCAAAGTCTACGAGCAGTACTTC
CDR3: CASSLDLDPKVYEQYF
size: -
J: TRBJ2-7
D: -
V: TRBV5-1

DNA: TGTGCCAGTTGGCGGACCCGGGGTACCGGGGAGCTGTTTTTT
CDR3: CASWRTRGTGELFF
size: few
J: TRBJ2-2
D: -
V: TRBV28

DNA: TGCGCCAGCAGCCGAATCAGCGGCTCCTACGAGCAGTACTTC
CDR3: CASSRISGSYEQYF
size: many
J: TRBJ2-7
D: -
V: TRBV4-3

DNA: TGTGCCAGCAGGGGACCGGGACTAAGTTACAATGAGCAGTTCTTC
CDR3: CASRGPGLSYNEQFF
size: -
J: TRBJ2-1
D: TRBD2
V: TRBV6-1

DNA: TGTGCCAGCAGCTTAGCGCTGGGACAGGCCTATGGCTACACCTTC
CDR3: CASSLALGQAYGYTF
size: -
J: TRBJ1-2
D: TRBD1
V: TRBV7-9

DNA: TGCGCCAGCAGCCCCCGGCAGGGGAGCTCCTACGAGCAGTACTTC
CDR3: CASSPRQGSSYEQYF
size: few
J: TRBJ2-7
D: -
V: TRBV5-1

DNA: TGTGCCAGCAGCGAACTTAGGGAGACCCAGTACTTC
CDR3: CASSELRETQYF
size: few
J: TRBJ2-5
D: -
V: TRBV12-3/TRBV12-4

DNA: TGTGCCAGCAGCATGGAAGAGACCCAGTACTTC
CDR3: CASSMEETQYF
size: few
J: TRBJ2-5
D: -
V: TRBV7-2

DNA: TGTGCCAGCAGTTACAGAGGGGCGGGTAGCACAGATACGCAGTATTTT
CDR3: CASSYRGAGSTDTQYF
size: -
J: TRBJ2-3
D: -
V: TRBV6-5

DNA: TGCGCCAGCAGCCAGGAACCGGGACAGATGACCTCTGAAGCTTTCTTT
CDR3: CASSQEPGQMTSEAFF
size: -
J: TRBJ1-1
D: TRBD1
V: TRBV4-3

DNA: TGCAGTGCTGAAGATGCGGGACAGGCCTACGAGCAGTACTTC
CDR3: CSAEDAGQAYEQYF
size: -
J: TRBJ2-7
D: TRBD1
V: TRBV20-1

DNA: TGTGCCAGCAGCTCCGGGTCTAGCACAGATACGCAGTATTTT
CDR3: CASSSGSSTDTQYF
size: -
J: TRBJ2-3
D: -
V: TRBV5-4

DNA: TGCGCCAGCAGCTTGGTCGGGACAGGGAATAAAGATACGCAGTATTTT
CDR3: CASSLVGTGNKDTQYF
size: few
J: TRBJ2-3
D: TRBD1
V: TRBV5-1

DNA: TGCAGTGCAAGCCTAGCGGGAAGTCGTGCCTACAATGAGCAGTTCTTC
CDR3: CSASLAGSRAYNEQFF
size: few
J: TRBJ2-1
D: TRBD2
V: TRBV20-1

DNA: TGCAGTGCTCGACCACGAATGGCCAATGAGCAGTTCTTC
CDR3: CSARPRMANEQFF
size: few
J: TRBJ2-1
D: -
V: TRBV20-1